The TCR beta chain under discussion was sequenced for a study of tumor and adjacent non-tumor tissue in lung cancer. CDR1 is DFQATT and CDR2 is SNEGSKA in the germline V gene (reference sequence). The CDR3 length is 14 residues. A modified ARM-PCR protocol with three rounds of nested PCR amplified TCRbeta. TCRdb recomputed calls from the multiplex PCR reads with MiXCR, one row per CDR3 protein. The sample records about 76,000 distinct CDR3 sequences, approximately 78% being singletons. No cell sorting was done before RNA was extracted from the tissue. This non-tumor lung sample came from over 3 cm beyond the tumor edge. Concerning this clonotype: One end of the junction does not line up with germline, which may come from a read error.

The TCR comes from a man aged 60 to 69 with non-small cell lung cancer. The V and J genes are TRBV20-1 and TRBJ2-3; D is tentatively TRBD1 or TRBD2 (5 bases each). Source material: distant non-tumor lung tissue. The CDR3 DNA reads TGCAATGCTATTGACCACCGAGGGGCAGATACGCAGTATTTT. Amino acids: CNAIDHRGADTQYF.